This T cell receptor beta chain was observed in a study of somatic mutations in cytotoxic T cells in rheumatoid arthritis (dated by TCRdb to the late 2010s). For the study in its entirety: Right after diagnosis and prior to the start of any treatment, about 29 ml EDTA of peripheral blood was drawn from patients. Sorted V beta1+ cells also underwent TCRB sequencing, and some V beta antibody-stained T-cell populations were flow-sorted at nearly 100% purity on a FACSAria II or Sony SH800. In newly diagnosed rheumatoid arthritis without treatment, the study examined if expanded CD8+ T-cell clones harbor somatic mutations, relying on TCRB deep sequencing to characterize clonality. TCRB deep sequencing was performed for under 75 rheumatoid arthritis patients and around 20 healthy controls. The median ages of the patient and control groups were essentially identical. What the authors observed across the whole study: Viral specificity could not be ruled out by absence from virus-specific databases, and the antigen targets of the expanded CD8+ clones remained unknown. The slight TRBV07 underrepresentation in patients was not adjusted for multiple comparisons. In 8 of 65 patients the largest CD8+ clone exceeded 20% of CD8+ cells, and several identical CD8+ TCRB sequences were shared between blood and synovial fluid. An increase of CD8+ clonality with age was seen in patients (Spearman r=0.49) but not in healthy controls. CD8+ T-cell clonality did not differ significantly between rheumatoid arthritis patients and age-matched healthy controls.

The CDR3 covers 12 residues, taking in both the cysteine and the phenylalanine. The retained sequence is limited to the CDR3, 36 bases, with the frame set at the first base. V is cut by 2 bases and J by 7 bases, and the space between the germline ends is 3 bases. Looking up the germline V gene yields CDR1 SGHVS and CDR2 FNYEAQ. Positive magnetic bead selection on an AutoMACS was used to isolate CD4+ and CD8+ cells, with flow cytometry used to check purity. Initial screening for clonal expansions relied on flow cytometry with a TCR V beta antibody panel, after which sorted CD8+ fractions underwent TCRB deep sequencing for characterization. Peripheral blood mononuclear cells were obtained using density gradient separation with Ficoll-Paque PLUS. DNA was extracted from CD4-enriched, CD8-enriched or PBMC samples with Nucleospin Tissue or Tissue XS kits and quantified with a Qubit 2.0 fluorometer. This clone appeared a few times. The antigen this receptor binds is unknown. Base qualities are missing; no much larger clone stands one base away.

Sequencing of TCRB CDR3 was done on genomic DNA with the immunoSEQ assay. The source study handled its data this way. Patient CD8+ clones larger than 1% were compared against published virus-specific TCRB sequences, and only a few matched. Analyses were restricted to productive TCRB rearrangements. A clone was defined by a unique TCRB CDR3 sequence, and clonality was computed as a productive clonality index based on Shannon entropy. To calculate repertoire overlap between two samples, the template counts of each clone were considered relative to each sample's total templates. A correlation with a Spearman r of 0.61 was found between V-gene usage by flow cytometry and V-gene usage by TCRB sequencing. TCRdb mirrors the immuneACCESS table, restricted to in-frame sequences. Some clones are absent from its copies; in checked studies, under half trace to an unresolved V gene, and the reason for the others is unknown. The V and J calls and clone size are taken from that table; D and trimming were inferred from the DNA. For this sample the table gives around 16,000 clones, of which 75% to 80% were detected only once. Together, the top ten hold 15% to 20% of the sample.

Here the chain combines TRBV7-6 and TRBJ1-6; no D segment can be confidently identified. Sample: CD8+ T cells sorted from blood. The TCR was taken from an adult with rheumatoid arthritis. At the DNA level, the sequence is TGTGCCAGCAGCTTAAAGAATTCACCCCTCCACTTT. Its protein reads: CASSLKNSPLHF.